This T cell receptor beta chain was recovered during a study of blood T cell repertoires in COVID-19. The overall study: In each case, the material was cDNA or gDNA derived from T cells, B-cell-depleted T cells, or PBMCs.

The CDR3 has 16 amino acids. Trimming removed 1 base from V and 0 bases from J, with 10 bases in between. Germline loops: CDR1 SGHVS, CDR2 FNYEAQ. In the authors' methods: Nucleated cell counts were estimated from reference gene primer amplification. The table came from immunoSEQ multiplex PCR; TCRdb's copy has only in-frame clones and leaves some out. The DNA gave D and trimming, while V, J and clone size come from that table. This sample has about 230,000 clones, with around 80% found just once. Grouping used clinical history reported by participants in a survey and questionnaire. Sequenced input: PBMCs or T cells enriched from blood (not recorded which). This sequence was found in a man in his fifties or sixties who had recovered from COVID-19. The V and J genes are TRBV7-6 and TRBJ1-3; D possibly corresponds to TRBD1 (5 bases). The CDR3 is CASSLGRGGSGNTIYF. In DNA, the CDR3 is TGTGCCAGCAGCTTAGGGAGGGGAGGCTCTGGAAACACCATATATTTT.